This T cell receptor (beta chain) was observed in a study of naive and memory T cell subsets. The beta constant-region primer was an equimolar mix of two oligonucleotides covering TRBC1 and TRBC2. TCRdb reprocessed the UMI-ligation and nested PCR reads with MiXCR, giving one entry per CDR3 protein. The table has about 90,000 distinct CDR3 sequences, roughly 7.3% seen once; the top ten hold 1.6%. This CDR3 spans 16 amino acids. Germline CDR1 MNHEY, CDR2 SVGAGI. Trimming shortened V by 5 bases and J by 3 bases, and 19 bases separated the two germline ends. This clonotype occurred a few times. This TCR was recovered from a human donor in good health. The specimen sequenced was central memory CD4+ T cells from blood. The J gene is TRBJ1-1, the V gene TRBV6-5; D not certain. Here the CDR3 DNA reads TGTGCCAGCAGTCCTTTTGGCGGCGGGTTGCACACTGAAGCTTTCTTT. This translates into CASSPFGGGLHTEAFF.